The present T cell receptor beta chain was sequenced within a study of cytomegalovirus exposure and HLA in healthy donors. This CDR3 is built from 14 residues. Looked up from germline, CDR1 is SGHDN and CDR2 is FVKESK. V lost 4 bases and J lost 6, with 16 bases in between. Use of 60 Vbeta and 13 Jbeta primers characterized the PCR. The protocol was immunoSEQ multiplex PCR, while the TCRdb copy is restricted to in-frame clones and leaves out a portion. The sample includes over 130,000 clones, 70% to 85% of them seen just once. This clone was seen more than once but under ten times. This sequence originates from a man aged 30 to 45 in good health and CMV-seropositive. The sequenced sample was PBMCs. This chain connects TRBV14 to TRBJ2-7; D is possibly TRBD1 (7 bases). The CDR3 DNA reads TGTGCCAGCAGCCTCACTTTGGAGGGGGCCGAGCAGTACTTC. It is translated as CASSLTLEGAEQYF.